This T cell receptor beta chain came from a study of blood T cells in healthy people across ages. Study-wide findings and caveats: Among long-lived donors, naive CD4+ cells were more numerous and diversity higher than in aged donors. Age brought a roughly linear fall in TCR beta diversity measured per million T cells.

The germline V and J ends were trimmed by 10 bases and 3 bases, with 16 bases remaining between them. Germline CDR1 and CDR2: MNHEY and SVGEGT. The length of the CDR3 is 13 residues. The sample holds a few counts of this clonotype. Its antigen remains unidentified. Primed by a sample-barcoded 5' primer and a J-beta primer mix, a second PCR proceeded for roughly 7 to 11 cycles. MiXCR, run by TCRdb on the 5' RACE reads, gives a single entry per CDR3 protein. The table includes about 780,000 distinct CDR3 sequences, around 68% detected once. This TCR was sampled from a man under 40 in good health. V gene TRBV6-2 or TRBV6-3 combines with J gene TRBJ2-7; D might be TRBD2 (6 bases). Material for sequencing was blood. The CDR3: CATSRRGYYEQYF. CDR3 DNA sequence: TGTGCCACTTCCCGGAGGGGATACTACGAGCAGTACTTC.